This record concerns one T cell receptor beta chain sequence. Its binding antigen is unknown. Base-call qualities are not available, and no considerably larger clone is one nucleotide away. These data originate in a study of technical replicates of blood from several donors (dated 2017 in TCRdb). Via the germline V gene, CDR1 is KGHSH and CDR2 LQKENI. The CDR3 numbers 17 residues from cysteine through phenylalanine. Of all the DNA, just the CDR3 is kept, 51 bases in frame from base 1. The germline V end is reduced by 6 bases and the J end by 2 bases; junction bases left unmatched: 12. Libraries came from the immunoSEQ multiplex PCR assay. In its TCRdb copy, this immuneACCESS table keeps in-frame sequences only and misses some clones. Where compared with another copy, unresolved V genes explain less than half of these, and the others have no known cause. The table for this sample lists around 76,000 clones; approximately 98% of them were counted only once. The ten largest make up 0.2% to 0.25% of the sample.

The source of this sequence is a human donor in good health. The sequence links TRBV18 to TRBJ1-5; TRBD1 fits 8 bases in the junction. The sample taken for sequencing was T cells isolated from PBMCs. The CDR3 has the sequence CASSKSNRGTGNQPQHF. The nucleotides are TGTGCCAGCTCCAAATCTAACAGGGGGACGGGCAATCAGCCCCAGCATTTT.